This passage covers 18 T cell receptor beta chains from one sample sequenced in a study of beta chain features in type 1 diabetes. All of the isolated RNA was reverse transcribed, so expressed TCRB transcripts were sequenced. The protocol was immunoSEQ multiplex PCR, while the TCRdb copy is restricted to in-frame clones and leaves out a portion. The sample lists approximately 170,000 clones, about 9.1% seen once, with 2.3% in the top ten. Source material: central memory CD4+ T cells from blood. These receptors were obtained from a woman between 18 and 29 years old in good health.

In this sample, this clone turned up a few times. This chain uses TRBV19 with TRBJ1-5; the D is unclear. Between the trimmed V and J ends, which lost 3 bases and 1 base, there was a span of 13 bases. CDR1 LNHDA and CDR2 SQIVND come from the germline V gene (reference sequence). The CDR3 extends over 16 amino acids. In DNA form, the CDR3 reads TGTGCCAGTAGTATTCGGCAGGCCGAGAGCAATCAGCCCCAGCATTTT. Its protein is CASSIRQAESNQPQHF.

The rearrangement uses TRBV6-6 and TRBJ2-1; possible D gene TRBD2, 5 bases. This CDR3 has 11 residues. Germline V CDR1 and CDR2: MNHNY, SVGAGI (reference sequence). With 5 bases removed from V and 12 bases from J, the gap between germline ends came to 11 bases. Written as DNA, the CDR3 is TGTGCCAGCAGTACGGACTTACCGCAGTTCTTC. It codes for CASSTDLPQFF.

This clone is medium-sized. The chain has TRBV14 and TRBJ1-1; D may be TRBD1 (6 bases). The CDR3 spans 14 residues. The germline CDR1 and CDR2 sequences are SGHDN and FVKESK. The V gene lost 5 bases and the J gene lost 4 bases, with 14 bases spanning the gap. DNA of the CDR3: TGTGCCAGCAGCAGAAACGTAGGGGGCACTGAAGCTTTCTTT. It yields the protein CASSRNVGGTEAFF.

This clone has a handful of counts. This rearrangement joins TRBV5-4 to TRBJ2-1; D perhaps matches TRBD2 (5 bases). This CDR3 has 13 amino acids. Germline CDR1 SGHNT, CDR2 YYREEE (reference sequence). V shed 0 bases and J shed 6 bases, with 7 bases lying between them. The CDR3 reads CASSLVEGNEQFF. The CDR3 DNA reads TGTGCCAGCAGCTTGGTAGAGGGCAATGAGCAGTTCTTC.

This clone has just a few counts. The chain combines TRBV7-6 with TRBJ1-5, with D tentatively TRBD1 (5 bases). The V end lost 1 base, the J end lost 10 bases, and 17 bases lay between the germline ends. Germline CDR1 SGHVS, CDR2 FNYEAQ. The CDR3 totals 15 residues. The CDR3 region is CASSLEAGRYGPQHF. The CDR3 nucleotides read TGTGCCAGCAGCTTAGAGGCAGGGCGGTATGGTCCCCAGCATTTT.

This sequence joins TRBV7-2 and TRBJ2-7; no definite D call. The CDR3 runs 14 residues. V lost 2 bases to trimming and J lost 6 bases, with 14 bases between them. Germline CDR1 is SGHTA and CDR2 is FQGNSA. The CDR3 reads CASSLTLIGGEQYF. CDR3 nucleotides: TGTGCCAGCAGCTTAACATTGATTGGCGGCGAGCAGTACTTC.

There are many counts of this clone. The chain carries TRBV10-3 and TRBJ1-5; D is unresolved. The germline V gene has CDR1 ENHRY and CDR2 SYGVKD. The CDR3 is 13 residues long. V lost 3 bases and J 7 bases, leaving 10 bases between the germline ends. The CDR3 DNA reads TGTGCCATCAGTGAATCGGGTTACCAGCCCCAGCATTTT. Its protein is CAISESGYQPQHF.

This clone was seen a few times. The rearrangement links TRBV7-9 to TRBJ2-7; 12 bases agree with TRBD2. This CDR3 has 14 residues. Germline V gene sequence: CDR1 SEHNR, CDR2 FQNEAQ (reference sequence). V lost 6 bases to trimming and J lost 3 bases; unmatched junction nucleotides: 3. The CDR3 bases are TGTGCCAGCAGGGCGACTAGCGGGAGCTACGAGCAGTACTTC. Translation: CASRATSGSYEQYF. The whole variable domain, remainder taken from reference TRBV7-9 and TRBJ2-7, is DTGVSQNPRHKITKRGQNVTFRCDPISEHNRLYWYRQTLGQGPEFLTYFQNEAQLEKSRLLSDRFSAERPKGSFSTLEIQRTEQGDSAMYLCASRATSGSYEQYFGPGTRLTVT.

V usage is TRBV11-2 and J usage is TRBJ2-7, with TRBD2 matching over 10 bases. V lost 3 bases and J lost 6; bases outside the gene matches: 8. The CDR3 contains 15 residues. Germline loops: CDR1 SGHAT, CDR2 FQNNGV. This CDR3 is CASSFRTSGAGEQYF. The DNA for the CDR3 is TGTGCCAGCAGCTTTAGAACTAGCGGGGCTGGCGAGCAGTACTTC.

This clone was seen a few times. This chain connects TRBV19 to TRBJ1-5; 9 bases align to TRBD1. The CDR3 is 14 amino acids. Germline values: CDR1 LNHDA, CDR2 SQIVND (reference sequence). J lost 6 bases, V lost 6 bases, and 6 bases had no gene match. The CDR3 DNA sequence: TGTGCCAGTAGGTCACAGGGGGCGGGTCAGCCCCAGCATTTT. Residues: CASRSQGAGQPQHF.

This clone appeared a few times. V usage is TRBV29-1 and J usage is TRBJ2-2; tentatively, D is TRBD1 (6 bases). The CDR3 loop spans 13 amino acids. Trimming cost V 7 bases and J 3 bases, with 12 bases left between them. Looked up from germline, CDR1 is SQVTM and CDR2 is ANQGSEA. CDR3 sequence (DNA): TGCAGCGGGGGTGGGGGCTACACCGGGGAGCTGTTTTTT. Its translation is CSGGGGYTGELFF.

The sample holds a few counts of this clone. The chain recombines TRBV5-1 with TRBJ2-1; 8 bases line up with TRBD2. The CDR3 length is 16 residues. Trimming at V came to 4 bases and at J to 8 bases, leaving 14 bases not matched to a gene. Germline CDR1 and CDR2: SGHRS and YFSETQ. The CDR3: CASSPVAGRGGHEQFF. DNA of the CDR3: TGCGCCAGCAGCCCGGTAGCGGGGCGGGGAGGGCATGAGCAGTTCTTC.

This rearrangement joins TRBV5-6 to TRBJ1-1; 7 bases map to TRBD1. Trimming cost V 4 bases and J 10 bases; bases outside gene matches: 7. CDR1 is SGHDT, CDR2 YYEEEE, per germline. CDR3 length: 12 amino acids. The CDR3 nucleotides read TGTGCCAGCAGCCCGCGACAGGGATCAGCTTTCTTT. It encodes CASSPRQGSAFF.

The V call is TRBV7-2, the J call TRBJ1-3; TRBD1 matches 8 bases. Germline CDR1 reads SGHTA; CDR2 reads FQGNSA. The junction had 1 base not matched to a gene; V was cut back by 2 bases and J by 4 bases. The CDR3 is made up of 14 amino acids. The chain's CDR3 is CASSLQGAGNTIYF. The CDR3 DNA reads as TGTGCCAGCAGCTTACAGGGGGCAGGAAACACCATATATTTT.

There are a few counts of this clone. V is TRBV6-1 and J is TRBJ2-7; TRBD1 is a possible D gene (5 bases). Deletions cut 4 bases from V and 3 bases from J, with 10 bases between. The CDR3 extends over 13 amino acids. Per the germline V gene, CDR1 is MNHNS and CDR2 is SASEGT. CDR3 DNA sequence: TGTGCCAGCAGTGTAGACAGTTACTACGAGCAGTACTTC. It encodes CASSVDSYYEQYF.

The CDR3 spells CASTLANYGYTF. CDR3 DNA sequence: TGTGCCAGCACCCTTGCTAACTATGGCTACACCTTC. V usage is TRBV7-2 and J usage is TRBJ1-2; D not resolved. The V end lost 7 bases, the J end lost 0 bases, and 6 bases lay between the germline ends. Germline V gene lookup returns CDR1 SGHTA and CDR2 FQGNSA. The CDR3 runs 12 residues.

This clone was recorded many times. CDR3 region: CASSQFSSSGQPRYFSGNTIYF. The CDR3 DNA follows: TGCGCCAGCAGCCAATTTTCGAGTTCTGGACAACCACGATATTTCTCTGGAAACACCATATATTTT. J is TRBJ1-3 and V is TRBV4-1; D is possibly TRBD1 (5 bases). In germline, CDR1 is MGHRA, CDR2 YSYEKL. CDR3 length: 22 amino acids. V was trimmed by 2 bases and J by 0 bases, leaving 29 bases between them.

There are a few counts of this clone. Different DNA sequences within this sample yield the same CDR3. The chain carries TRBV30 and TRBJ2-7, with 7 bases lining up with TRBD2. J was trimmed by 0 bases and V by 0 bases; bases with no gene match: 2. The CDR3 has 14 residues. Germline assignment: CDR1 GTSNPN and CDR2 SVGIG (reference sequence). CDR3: CAWSVGGSSYEQYF. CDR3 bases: TGTGCCTGGAGTGTAGGCGGGAGCTCCTACGAGCAGTACTTC.